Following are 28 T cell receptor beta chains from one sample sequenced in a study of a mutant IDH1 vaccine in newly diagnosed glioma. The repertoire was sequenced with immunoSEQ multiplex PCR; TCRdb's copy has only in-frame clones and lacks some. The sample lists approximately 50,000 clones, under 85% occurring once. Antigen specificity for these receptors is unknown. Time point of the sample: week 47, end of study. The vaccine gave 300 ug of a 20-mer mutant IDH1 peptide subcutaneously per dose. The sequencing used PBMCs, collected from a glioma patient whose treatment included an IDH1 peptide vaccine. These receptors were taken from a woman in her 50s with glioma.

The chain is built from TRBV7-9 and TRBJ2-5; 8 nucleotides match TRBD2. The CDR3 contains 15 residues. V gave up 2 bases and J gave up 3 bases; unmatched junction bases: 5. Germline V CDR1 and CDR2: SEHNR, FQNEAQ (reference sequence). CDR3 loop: CASSLLSGGEETQYF. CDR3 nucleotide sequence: TGTGCCAGCAGCTTATTGAGCGGGGGCGAAGAGACCCAGTACTTC.

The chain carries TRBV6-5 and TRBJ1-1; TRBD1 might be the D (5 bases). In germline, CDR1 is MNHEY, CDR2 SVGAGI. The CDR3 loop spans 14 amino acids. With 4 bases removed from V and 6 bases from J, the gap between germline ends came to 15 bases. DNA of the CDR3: TGTGCCAGCAGTTCGCCTGGGACCCGCGCTGAAGCTTTCTTT. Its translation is CASSSPGTRAEAFF.

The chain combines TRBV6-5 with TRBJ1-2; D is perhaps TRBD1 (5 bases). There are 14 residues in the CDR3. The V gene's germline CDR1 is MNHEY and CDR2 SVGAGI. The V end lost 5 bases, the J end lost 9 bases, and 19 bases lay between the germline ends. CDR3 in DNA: TGTGCCAGCAGTCCCCGGGACCGAATCTTGAGCTACACCTTC. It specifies CASSPRDRILSYTF.

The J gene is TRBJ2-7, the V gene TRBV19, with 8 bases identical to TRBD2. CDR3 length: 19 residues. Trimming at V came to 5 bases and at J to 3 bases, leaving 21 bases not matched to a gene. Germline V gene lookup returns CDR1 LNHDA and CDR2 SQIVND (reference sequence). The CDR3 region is CASSPRVVSGVIKGYEQYF. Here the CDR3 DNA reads TGTGCCAGTAGTCCCCGGGTTGTTAGCGGGGTTATTAAAGGCTACGAGCAGTACTTC.

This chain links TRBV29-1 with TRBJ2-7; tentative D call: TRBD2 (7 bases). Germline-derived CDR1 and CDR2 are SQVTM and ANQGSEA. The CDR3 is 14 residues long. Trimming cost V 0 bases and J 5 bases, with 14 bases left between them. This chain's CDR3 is CSVEDGGAGDEQYF. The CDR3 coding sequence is TGCAGCGTTGAAGATGGGGGGGCCGGTGACGAGCAGTACTTC.

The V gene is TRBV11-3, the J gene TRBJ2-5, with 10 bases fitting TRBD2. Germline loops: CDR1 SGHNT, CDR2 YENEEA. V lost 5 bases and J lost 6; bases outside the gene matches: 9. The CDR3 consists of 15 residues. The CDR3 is CASSQSGGALKTQYF. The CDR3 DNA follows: TGTGCCAGCAGCCAAAGCGGGGGGGCCCTTAAGACCCAGTACTTC.

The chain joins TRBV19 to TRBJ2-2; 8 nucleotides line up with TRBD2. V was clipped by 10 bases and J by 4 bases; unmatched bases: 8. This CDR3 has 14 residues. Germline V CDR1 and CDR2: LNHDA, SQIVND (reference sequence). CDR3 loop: CATGGGGLTGELFF. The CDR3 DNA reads TGTGCCACAGGTGGCGGGGGGCTCACCGGGGAGCTGTTTTTT.

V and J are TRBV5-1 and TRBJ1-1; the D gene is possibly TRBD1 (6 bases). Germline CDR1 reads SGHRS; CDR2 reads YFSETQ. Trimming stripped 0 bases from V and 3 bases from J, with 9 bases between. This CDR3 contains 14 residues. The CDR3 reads CASSLADRYTEAFF. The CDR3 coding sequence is TGCGCCAGCAGCTTGGCGGACAGATACACTGAAGCTTTCTTT.

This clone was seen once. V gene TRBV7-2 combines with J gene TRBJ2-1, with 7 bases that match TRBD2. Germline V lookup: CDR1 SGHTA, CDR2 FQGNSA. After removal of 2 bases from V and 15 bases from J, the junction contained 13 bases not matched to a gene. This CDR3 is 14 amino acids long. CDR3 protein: CASSLSSGERGGFF. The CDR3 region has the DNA TGTGCCAGCAGCTTAAGTTCGGGGGAGCGGGGTGGGTTCTTC.

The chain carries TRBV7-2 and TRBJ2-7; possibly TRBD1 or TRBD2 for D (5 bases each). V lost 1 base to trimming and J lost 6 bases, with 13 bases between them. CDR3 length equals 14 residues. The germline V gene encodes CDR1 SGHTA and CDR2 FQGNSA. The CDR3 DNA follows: TGTGCCAGCAGCTTAGTCTGGGGGAGTGGCGAGCAGTACTTC. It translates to CASSLVWGSGEQYF.

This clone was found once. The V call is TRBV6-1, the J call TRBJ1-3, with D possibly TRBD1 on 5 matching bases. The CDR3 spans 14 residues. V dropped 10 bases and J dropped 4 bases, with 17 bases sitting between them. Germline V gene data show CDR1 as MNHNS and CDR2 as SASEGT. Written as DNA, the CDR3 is TGTGCCACCCAACGGGAGGGACCAGGAAACACCATATATTTT. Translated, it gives CATQREGPGNTIYF.

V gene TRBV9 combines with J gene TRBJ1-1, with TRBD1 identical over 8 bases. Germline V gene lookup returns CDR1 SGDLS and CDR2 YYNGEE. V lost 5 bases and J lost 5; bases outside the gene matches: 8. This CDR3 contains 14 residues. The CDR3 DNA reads TGTGCCAGCAGGGCAGGACAGGGAAGGACTGAAGCTTTCTTT. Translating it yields CASRAGQGRTEAFF.

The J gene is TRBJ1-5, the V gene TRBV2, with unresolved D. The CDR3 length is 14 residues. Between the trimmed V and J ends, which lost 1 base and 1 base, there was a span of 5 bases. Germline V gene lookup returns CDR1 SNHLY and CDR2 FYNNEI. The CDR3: CASSEVSSNQPQHF. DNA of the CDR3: TGTGCCAGCAGTGAAGTCAGCAGCAATCAGCCCCAGCATTTT.

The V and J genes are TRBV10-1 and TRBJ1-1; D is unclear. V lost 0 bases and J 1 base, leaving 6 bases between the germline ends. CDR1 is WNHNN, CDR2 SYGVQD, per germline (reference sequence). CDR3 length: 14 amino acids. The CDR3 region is CASSESGRNTEAFF. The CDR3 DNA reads TGCGCCAGCAGTGAGTCGGGCAGGAACACTGAAGCTTTCTTT.

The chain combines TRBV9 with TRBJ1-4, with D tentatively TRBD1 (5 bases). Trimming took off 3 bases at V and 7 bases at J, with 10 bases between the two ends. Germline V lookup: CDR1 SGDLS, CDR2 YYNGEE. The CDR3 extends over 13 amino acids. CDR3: CASSGNQGEKLFF. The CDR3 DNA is TGTGCCAGCAGCGGGAATCAGGGTGAAAAACTGTTTTTT.

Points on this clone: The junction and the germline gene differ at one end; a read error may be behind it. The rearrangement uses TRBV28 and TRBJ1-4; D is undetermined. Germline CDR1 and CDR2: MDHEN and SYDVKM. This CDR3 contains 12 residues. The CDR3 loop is CASSSDLSIRIF. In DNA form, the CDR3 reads TGTGCCAGCAGTTCCGATTTAAGTATTCGGATTTTT.

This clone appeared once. CDR3 sequence: CASSYSWEPSYEQYF. For the CDR3, the DNA is TGTGCCAGCAGTTACTCCTGGGAGCCTTCCTACGAGCAGTACTTC. V and J are TRBV6-6 and TRBJ2-7, with a possible D match to TRBD2 (5 bases). Germline assignment: CDR1 MNHNY and CDR2 SVGAGI (reference sequence). V lost 0 bases and J lost 1, with 10 bases in between. The CDR3 extends over 15 amino acids.

DNA of the CDR3: TGTGCCAGCAGTTTTTATCGGTTGGGACAGCTCTACGAGCAGTACTTC. Translated: CASSFYRLGQLYEQYF. The gene calls are TRBV27 and TRBJ2-7, with TRBD1 matching over 7 bases. Losses at the gene ends were 3 bases for V and 3 bases for J; bases not matched to a gene: 11. Germline V gives CDR1 MNHEY, CDR2 SMNVEV (reference sequence). The CDR3 extends over 16 amino acids.

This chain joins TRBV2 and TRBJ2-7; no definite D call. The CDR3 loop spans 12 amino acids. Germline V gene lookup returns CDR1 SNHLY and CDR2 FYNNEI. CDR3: CGGGKNSYEQYF. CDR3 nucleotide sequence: TGTGGGGGTGGGAAAAACTCCTACGAGCAGTACTTC.

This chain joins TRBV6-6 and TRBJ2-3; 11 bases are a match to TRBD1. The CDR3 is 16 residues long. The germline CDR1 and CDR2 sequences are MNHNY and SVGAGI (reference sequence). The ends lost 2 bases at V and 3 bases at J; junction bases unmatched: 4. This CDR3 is CASSYQGTGGTDTQYF. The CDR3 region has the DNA TGTGCCAGCAGTTACCAGGGGACAGGGGGTACAGATACGCAGTATTTT.

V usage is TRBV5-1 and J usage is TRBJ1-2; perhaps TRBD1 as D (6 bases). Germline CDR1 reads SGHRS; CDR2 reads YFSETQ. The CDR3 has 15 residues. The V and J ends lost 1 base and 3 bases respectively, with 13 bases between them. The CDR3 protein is CASSLMGGADYGYTF. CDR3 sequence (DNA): TGCGCCAGCAGCTTGATGGGGGGCGCGGACTATGGCTACACCTTC. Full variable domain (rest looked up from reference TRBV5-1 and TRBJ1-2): KAGVTQTPRYLIKTRGQQVTLSCSPISGHRSVSWYQQTPGQGLQFLFEYFSETQRNKGNFPGRFSGRQFSNSRSEMNVSTLELGDSALYLCASSLMGGADYGYTFGSGTRLTVV.

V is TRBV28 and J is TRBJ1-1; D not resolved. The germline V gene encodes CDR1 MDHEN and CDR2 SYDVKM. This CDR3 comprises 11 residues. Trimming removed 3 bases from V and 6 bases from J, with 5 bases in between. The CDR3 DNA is TGTGCCAGCAGTTTGGACGCTGAAGCTTTCTTT. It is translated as CASSLDAEAFF. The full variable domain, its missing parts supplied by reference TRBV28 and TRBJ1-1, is DVKVTQSSRYLVKRTGEKVFLECVQDMDHENMFWYRQDPGLGLRLIYFSYDVKMKEKGDIPEGYSVSREKKERFSLILESASTNQTSMYLCASSLDAEAFFGQGTRLTVV.

CDR3 residues: CASSTTDRGSEEQYF. In nucleotides, the CDR3 is TGCGCCAGCAGCACTACGGACAGGGGAAGCGAAGAGCAGTACTTC. The V gene is TRBV23-1, the J gene TRBJ2-7; 9 nucleotides align to TRBD1. TRBV23-1 is an ORF for which the function is uncertain. V trimming: 6 bases; J trimming: 7 bases; junction bases outside the gene matches: 13. The CDR3 consists of 15 residues.

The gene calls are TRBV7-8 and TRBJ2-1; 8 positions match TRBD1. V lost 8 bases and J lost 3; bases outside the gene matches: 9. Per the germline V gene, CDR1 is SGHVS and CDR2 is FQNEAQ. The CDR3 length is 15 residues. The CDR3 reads CASGAGTGGYNEQFF. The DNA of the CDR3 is TGTGCCAGCGGGGCGGGGACAGGAGGCTACAATGAGCAGTTCTTC.

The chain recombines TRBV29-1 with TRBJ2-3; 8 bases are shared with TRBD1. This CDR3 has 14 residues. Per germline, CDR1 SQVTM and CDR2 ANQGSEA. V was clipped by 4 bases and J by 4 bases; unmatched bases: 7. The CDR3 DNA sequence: TGCAGCGTTGGGACAGGGACGGGCCCAGATACGCAGTATTTT. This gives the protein CSVGTGTGPDTQYF.

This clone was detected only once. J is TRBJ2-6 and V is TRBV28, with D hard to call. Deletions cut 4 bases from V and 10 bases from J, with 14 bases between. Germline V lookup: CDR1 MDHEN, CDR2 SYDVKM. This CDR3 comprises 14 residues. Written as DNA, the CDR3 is TGTGCCAGCAGTTCAGGATCCTCTCTTAACGTCCTGACTTTC. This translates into CASSSGSSLNVLTF.

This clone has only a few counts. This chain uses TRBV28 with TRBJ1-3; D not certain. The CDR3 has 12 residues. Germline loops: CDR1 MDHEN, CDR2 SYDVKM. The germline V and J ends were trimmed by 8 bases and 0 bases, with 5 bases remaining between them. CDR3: CASRSSGNTIYF. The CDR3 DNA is TGTGCCAGCCGGAGCTCTGGAAACACCATATATTTT. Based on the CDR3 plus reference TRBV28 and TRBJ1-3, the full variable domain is DVKVTQSSRYLVKRTGEKVFLECVQDMDHENMFWYRQDPGLGLRLIYFSYDVKMKEKGDIPEGYSVSREKKERFSLILESASTNQTSMYLCASRSSGNTIYFGEGSWLTVV.

As DNA, the CDR3 is TGTGCCAGCAGCCGAGGACGTAACTATAATTCACCCCTCCACTTT. Residues: CASSRGRNYNSPLHF. The chain couples TRBV5-8 to TRBJ1-6; no clear D gene. Trimming removed 4 bases from V and 3 bases from J, with 11 bases in between. The CDR3 is 15 residues long. CDR1 and CDR2 (germline): SGHTS, YDEGEE.